The 16 T cell receptor beta chains in this list originate from one sample, sequenced in a study of Ad26.COV2.S vaccination and SARS-CoV-2 variants. Using immunoSEQ multiplex PCR, the repertoire was profiled, and TCRdb retains in-frame clones only, with some absent. The sample includes some 480,000 clones, 87% of them seen just once. Sample treatment: around 19 received Ad26.COV2.S at low or high dose, single or two shots; roughly five received placebo; per-sample allocation not given. The study sampled participants on day 63 after the first vaccine or placebo injection. The material sequenced was peripheral blood, taken in a trial of Ad26.COV2.S vaccine versus placebo. These TCRs come from a person aged 18-60 years who received the Ad26.COV2.S COVID-19 vaccine or a placebo.

The chain employs TRBV30 and TRBJ2-1, with D unresolved. The germline gives CDR1 GTSNPN, CDR2 SVGIG (reference sequence). CDR3 size: 13 residues. Trimming took 0 bases from V and 6 from J, leaving 9 bases between them. CDR3 amino acids: CAWSVLSANEQFF. The CDR3 coding sequence is TGTGCCTGGAGTGTACTGAGCGCCAATGAGCAGTTCTTC.

This rearrangement joins TRBV12-3 or TRBV12-4 to TRBJ2-1; D is undetermined. The CDR3 is 11 residues long. The germline V and J ends were trimmed by 4 bases and 10 bases, with 8 bases remaining between them. The CDR3 protein is CASSSPWEQFF. The CDR3 bases are TGTGCCAGCAGTTCCCCGTGGGAGCAGTTCTTC.

This clone was counted between two and nine times. The rearrangement uses TRBV2 and TRBJ2-7, with D perhaps assigned TRBD1 or TRBD2 (5 bases each). The V gene lost 4 bases and the J gene lost 2 bases, with 12 bases spanning the gap. Germline V CDR1 and CDR2: SNHLY, FYNNEI. This CDR3 is built from 14 residues. Written as DNA, the CDR3 is TGTGCCAGCAGTGCGGGCAGGGACCCCTACGAGCAGTACTTC. Its translation is CASSAGRDPYEQYF. Full variable domain (remainder filled in from reference TRBV2 and TRBJ2-7): EPEVTQTPSHQVTQMGQEVILRCVPISNHLYFYWYRQILGQKVEFLVSFYNNEISEKSEIFDDQFSVERPDGSNFTLKIRSTKLEDSAMYFCASSAGRDPYEQYFGPGTRLTVT.

The chain is built from TRBV5-4 and TRBJ1-2; 9 nucleotides line up with TRBD1. This CDR3 is built from 14 residues. The junction had 6 bases not matched to a gene; V was cut back by 4 bases and J by 5 bases. Germline V gene sequence: CDR1 SGHNT, CDR2 YYREEE (reference sequence). Written as DNA, the CDR3 is TGTGCCAGCAGCCTTATGGGACAGGGTTATGGCTACACCTTC. It yields the protein CASSLMGQGYGYTF.

This clone was seen a handful of times. CDR3 loop: CASSKRLAGGSSYNEQFF. DNA for the CDR3: TGTGCCAGCAGCAAAAGACTAGCGGGGGGGAGCTCCTACAATGAGCAGTTCTTC. The chain has TRBV7-2 and TRBJ2-1; 14 nucleotides agree with TRBD2. The CDR3 has 18 residues. Unmatched junction bases numbered 6, after V lost 5 bases and J lost 0 bases. CDR1 and CDR2 from the germline V gene are SGHTA and FQGNSA. The whole variable domain, filled in from reference TRBV7-2 and TRBJ2-1, reads GAGVSQSPSNKVTEKGKDVELRCDPISGHTALYWYRQSLGQGLEFLIYFQGNSAPDKSGLPSDRFSAERTGGSVSTLTIQRTQQEDSAVYLCASSKRLAGGSSYNEQFFGPGTRLTVL.

Remarks on this clone: One end of the junction is discordant with germline, which a read error may explain. V and J are TRBV29-1 and TRBJ1-1; D ambiguous. The CDR3 is 11 residues long. Germline loops: CDR1 SQVTM, CDR2 ANQGSEA. CDR3 region: CSVAAATEAFF. The CDR3 nucleotides are TGCAGCGTTGCCGCCGCGACTGAGGCTTTCTTT.

The chain employs TRBV6-1 and TRBJ1-1; D remains unclear. The CDR3 contains 15 residues. Trimming left V 1 base short and J 0 bases short, with 9 bases between. Looked up from germline, CDR1 is MNHNS and CDR2 is SASEGT. CDR3 sequence reads: CASSEGTGMNTEAFF. CDR3 in DNA: TGTGCCAGCAGTGAAGGCACGGGAATGAACACTGAAGCTTTCTTT.

The genes are TRBV7-2 and TRBJ1-5; no firm D call. CDR3 length equals 13 residues. The germline CDR1 and CDR2 sequences are SGHTA and FQGNSA. The ends were cut back, 2 bases at V and 3 bases at J, with 5 bases in the middle. The CDR3: CASSLLVNQPQHF. The CDR3 DNA follows: TGTGCCAGCAGCTTATTGGTCAATCAGCCCCAGCATTTT.

This clone was detected only once. This rearrangement joins TRBV21-1 to TRBJ2-7; no DNA check was done on the table's D call, TRBD2. TRBV21-1 is annotated as a pseudogene. The CDR3 runs 15 residues. The DNA for the CDR3 is TGTGCCAGCAGCTGGGCCGGGGGGAGGAATGGCGAGCAGTACTTC. Amino acid sequence: CASSWAGGRNGEQYF.

The V call is TRBV9, the J call TRBJ1-3; 9 bases agree with TRBD1. CDR3 length: 17 residues. CDR1 is SGDLS and CDR2 is YYNGEE in the germline V gene. V gave up 0 bases and J gave up 4 bases; unmatched junction bases: 8. The CDR3 nucleotides read TGTGCCAGCAGCGTAGGCCCACAAGGACAGGGGGGAAACACCATATATTTT. It encodes CASSVGPQGQGGNTIYF. The full variable domain, rest sourced from reference TRBV9 and TRBJ1-3, is DSGVTQTPKHLITATGQRVTLRCSPRSGDLSVYWYQQSLDQGLQFLIQYYNGEERAKGNILERFSAQQFPDLHSELNLSSLELGDSALYFCASSVGPQGQGGNTIYFGEGSWLTVV.

This chain connects TRBV27 to TRBJ2-7; TRBD1 is a possible D gene (6 bases). The CDR3 length is 13 residues. Germline CDR1 reads MNHEY; CDR2 reads SMNVEV (reference sequence). Trimming stripped 6 bases from V and 3 bases from J, with 12 bases between. The CDR3 nucleotides are TGTGCCAGCAGGCCGGGACACTTCTACGAGCAGTACTTC. This codes for CASRPGHFYEQYF.

This chain joins TRBV3-1 (or the pseudogene TRBV3-2) and TRBJ2-1; a possible D gene is TRBD2 (6 bases). The ends were cut back, 1 base at V and 10 bases at J, with 14 bases in the middle. This CDR3 region has 14 residues. CDR1 and CDR2 from the germline V gene are LGHDT and YNNKEL (reference sequence). The CDR3 DNA sequence: TGTGCCAGCAGCCAAGTAAAGGCGGGAAGCGAGCAGTTCTTC. Its translation is CASSQVKAGSEQFF.

This rearrangement joins TRBV30 to TRBJ1-2, with D unclear. The CDR3 runs to 11 residues. Trimming removed 6 bases at V and 3 bases at J, with 8 bases between. CDR1 GTSNPN and CDR2 SVGIG come from the germline V gene (reference sequence). CDR3 protein: CACQVDYGYTF. The DNA for the CDR3 is TGTGCCTGTCAGGTTGACTATGGCTACACCTTC.

The chain carries TRBV9 and TRBJ1-2; D gene ambiguous. V gave up 3 bases and J gave up 4 bases, with 19 bases separating them. This CDR3 spans 16 amino acids. Per germline, CDR1 SGDLS and CDR2 YYNGEE. The CDR3 nucleotides are TGTGCCAGCAGCGACGATGGGCCTGCACGTCTCTATGGCTACACCTTC. This codes for CASSDDGPARLYGYTF.

Regarding this clone: The same CDR3 also results from other DNA sequences found in this sample. The rearrangement uses TRBV28 and TRBJ2-7; possible D gene TRBD2, 5 bases. V was trimmed by 8 bases and J by 4 bases, leaving 9 bases between them. Germline-derived CDR1 and CDR2 are MDHEN and SYDVKM. CDR3 length: 11 residues. The CDR3 sequence: CASGRGYEQYF. The CDR3 nucleotides read TGTGCCAGCGGACGGGGATACGAGCAGTACTTC.

This chain joins TRBV27 and TRBJ1-2; weak D call: TRBD1 (5 bases). Germline lookup yields CDR1 MNHEY and CDR2 SMNVEV (reference sequence). The CDR3 runs to 14 residues. The V end was cut by 2 bases, the J end by 8 bases, with 15 bases between. As DNA, the CDR3 is TGTGCCAGCAGTTTACTAGGCAGCCGGGGCGGCTACACCTTC. Protein product: CASSLLGSRGGYTF.